The rows below give T cell receptor beta chains drawn from one sample of a study of blood T cell repertoires in COVID-19. Assay: immunoSEQ multiplex PCR; the TCRdb copy retains only in-frame clones and omits some. The table has 45,000 to 55,000 clones, 84% seen once; the top ten hold 1.6%. The sequencing input was peripheral blood. Source of these receptors: a middle-aged man with acute or convalescent COVID-19. The CDR3 runs from the conserved cysteine through the conserved F or W. Fields, in order: V gene, J gene, clone size, D gene, CDR3 protein, CDR3 DNA. A D gene is named only where the DNA matches it firmly. Expanded clones get a size class; other rows say once, few or many, or leave the size out.

V: TRBV19
J: TRBJ1-4
size: -
D: TRBD1
CDR3: CASSISRDRGSEKLFF
DNA: TGTGCCAGTAGTATATCCCGGGACAGGGGAAGTGAAAAACTGTTTTTT

V: TRBV10-3
J: TRBJ2-1
size: -
D: -
CDR3: CAIRGQLVNEQFF
DNA: TGTGCCATCAGAGGACAGCTAGTAAATGAGCAGTTCTTC

V: TRBV5-5
J: TRBJ1-4
size: -
D: TRBD1
CDR3: CASSVSQGGGYEKLFF
DNA: TGTGCCAGCAGCGTCAGTCAAGGAGGGGGCTATGAAAAACTGTTTTTT

V: TRBV11-3
J: TRBJ2-2
size: few
D: -
CDR3: CASSPPGLTGELFF
DNA: TGTGCCAGCAGTCCCCCGGGACTCACCGGGGAGCTGTTTTTT

V: TRBV10-3
J: TRBJ1-3
size: -
D: TRBD1
CDR3: CAISESAGQVSSGNTIYF
DNA: TGTGCCATCAGTGAGTCGGCGGGACAGGTATCATCTGGAAACACCATATATTTT

V: TRBV5-1
J: TRBJ2-3
size: -
D: TRBD2
CDR3: CASSLGAGGPGTDTQYF
DNA: TGCGCCAGCAGCTTGGGGGCGGGAGGGCCTGGCACAGATACGCAGTATTTT

V: TRBV18
J: TRBJ1-5
size: -
D: -
CDR3: CASSPQGDSNQPQHF
DNA: TGTGCCAGCTCACCACAGGGGGATAGCAATCAGCCCCAGCATTTT

V: TRBV19
J: TRBJ2-2
size: -
D: TRBD1
CDR3: CASIRAGGTGELFF
DNA: TGTGCCAGTATAAGGGCAGGGGGAACCGGGGAGCTGTTTTTT

V: TRBV10-3
J: TRBJ1-5
size: -
D: -
CDR3: CAISELNSNQPQHF
DNA: TGTGCCATCAGTGAACTGAATAGCAATCAGCCCCAGCATTTT

V: TRBV7-8
J: TRBJ1-2
size: once
D: TRBD1
CDR3: CASSSPGTGIYGYTF
DNA: TGTGCCAGCAGCTCACCCGGGACAGGCATCTATGGCTACACCTTC

V: TRBV28
J: TRBJ1-2
size: -
D: -
CDR3: CASSLQNNPYGYTF
DNA: TGTGCCAGCAGTTTACAGAACAACCCCTATGGCTACACCTTC

V: TRBV7-7
J: TRBJ2-2
size: -
D: TRBD2
CDR3: CASSPSGRSTGELFF
DNA: TGTGCCAGCAGCCCTAGCGGGAGAAGCACCGGGGAGCTGTTTTTT

V: TRBV29-1
J: TRBJ1-4
size: once
D: -
CDR3: CSVFPGEAGTNEKLFF
DNA: TGCAGCGTTTTCCCCGGAGAGGCGGGGACTAATGAAAAACTGTTTTTT

V: TRBV4-1
J: TRBJ1-5
size: -
D: -
CDR3: CASSQIGNQPQHF
DNA: TGCGCCAGCAGCCAAATCGGCAATCAGCCCCAGCATTTT

V: TRBV12-3/TRBV12-4
J: TRBJ1-1
size: -
D: -
CDR3: CASTLSFNTEAFF
DNA: TGTGCCAGCACCCTATCGTTTAACACTGAAGCTTTCTTT

V: TRBV24-1
J: TRBJ2-1
size: -
D: TRBD1
CDR3: CATSDRWTGGRYNEQFF
DNA: TGTGCCACCAGTGACCGCTGGACAGGGGGCAGGTACAATGAGCAGTTCTTC

V: TRBV13
J: TRBJ2-3
size: -
D: -
CDR3: CASSLLRRAGDTQYF
DNA: TGTGCCAGCAGCCTCCTAAGGAGGGCGGGAGATACGCAGTATTTT

V: TRBV5-6
J: TRBJ1-1
size: -
D: TRBD1
CDR3: CASRSTDRANTEAFF
DNA: TGTGCCAGCAGATCTACAGACAGGGCGAACACTGAAGCTTTCTTT

V: TRBV7-8
J: TRBJ2-7
size: -
D: -
CDR3: CASSLAYGGNYEQYF
DNA: TGTGCCAGCAGCTTAGCGTATGGAGGGAACTACGAGCAGTACTTC

V: TRBV25-1
J: TRBJ1-2
size: -
D: -
CDR3: CASSEGALYGYTF
DNA: TGTGCCAGCAGTGAAGGAGCTCTCTATGGCTACACCTTC

V: TRBV6-2/TRBV6-3
J: TRBJ2-1
size: -
D: TRBD2
CDR3: CASSYGGGRARKSYNEQFF
DNA: TGTGCCAGCAGTTACGGGGGCGGGAGGGCCCGAAAATCCTACAATGAGCAGTTCTTC

V: TRBV28
J: TRBJ1-5
size: -
D: TRBD1
CDR3: CASTQTGGDQPQHF
DNA: TGTGCCAGCACCCAGACAGGGGGTGATCAGCCCCAGCATTTT

V: TRBV28
J: TRBJ1-4
size: -
D: -
CDR3: CASSFLSGGREKLFF
DNA: TGTGCCAGCAGTTTCTTATCTGGGGGCCGAGAAAAACTGTTTTTT

V: TRBV29-1
J: TRBJ2-1
size: -
D: TRBD2
CDR3: CSVDGVAGEDGQFF
DNA: TGCAGCGTTGATGGGGTAGCGGGAGAGGACGGGCAGTTCTTC

V: TRBV5-6
J: TRBJ1-2
size: -
D: TRBD1
CDR3: CASSLGTGSYGYTF
DNA: TGTGCCAGCAGCTTGGGGACAGGGAGCTATGGCTACACCTTC

V: TRBV27
J: TRBJ1-6
size: -
D: TRBD1
CDR3: CASSLGGQRHLALHF
DNA: TGTGCCAGCAGCCTTGGGGGACAGAGACATTTGGCCCTCCACTTT

V: TRBV28
J: TRBJ2-7
size: few
D: TRBD1
CDR3: CASSLTGGSYEQYF
DNA: TGTGCCAGCAGTTTGACAGGGGGGTCCTACGAGCAGTACTTC

V: TRBV5-6
J: TRBJ2-3
size: -
D: -
CDR3: CASSRLSVPSHTDTQYF
DNA: TGTGCCAGCAGCCGTCTATCTGTGCCTTCCCACACAGATACGCAGTATTTT

V: TRBV7-2
J: TRBJ2-5
size: -
D: -
CDR3: CASSSQMWETQYF
DNA: TGTGCCAGCAGCTCACAGATGTGGGAGACCCAGTACTTC

V: TRBV11-2
J: TRBJ2-1
size: -
D: TRBD2
CDR3: CASSPLHGTTYNEQFF
DNA: TGTGCCAGCAGCCCCTTACACGGGACTACCTACAATGAGCAGTTCTTC

V: TRBV19
J: TRBJ2-5
size: -
D: TRBD1
CDR3: CASSIGTGSGETQYF
DNA: TGTGCCAGTAGTATAGGGACAGGGAGTGGAGAGACCCAGTACTTC

V: TRBV5-1
J: TRBJ2-5
size: -
D: TRBD2
CDR3: CASIPGLATLSSQETQYF
DNA: TGCGCCAGCATCCCGGGACTAGCGACCCTATCCTCCCAAGAGACCCAGTACTTC

V: TRBV5-6
J: TRBJ1-5
size: -
D: -
CDR3: CASSSGGRGGYQPQHF
DNA: TGTGCCAGCAGCTCTGGCGGGAGGGGTGGGTATCAGCCCCAGCATTTT

V: TRBV2
J: TRBJ2-1
size: -
D: -
CDR3: CASRAVNEQFF
DNA: TGTGCCAGCAGAGCCGTCAATGAGCAGTTCTTC

V: TRBV5-6
J: TRBJ2-1
size: once
D: TRBD1
CDR3: CASSFGTAYNEQFF
DNA: TGTGCCAGCAGCTTCGGGACAGCCTACAATGAGCAGTTCTTC

V: TRBV6-1
J: TRBJ1-3
size: -
D: -
CDR3: CASSDAGGSSRNTIYF
DNA: TGTGCCAGCAGTGATGCTGGGGGCTCGAGTAGAAACACCATATATTTT

V: TRBV9
J: TRBJ2-1
size: -
D: -
CDR3: CASSARNLIYNEQFF
DNA: TGTGCCAGCAGCGCCAGAAATTTGATCTACAATGAGCAGTTCTTC

V: TRBV2
J: TRBJ1-2
size: -
D: TRBD1
CDR3: CASRGTGWGYGYTF
DNA: TGTGCCAGCAGAGGGACAGGTTGGGGCTATGGCTACACCTTC

V: TRBV7-2
J: TRBJ2-5
size: few
D: TRBD1
CDR3: CASSPDRGTETQYF
DNA: TGTGCCAGCAGCCCGGACAGGGGTACAGAGACCCAGTACTTC

V: TRBV14
J: TRBJ2-7
size: -
D: -
CDR3: CASSQDWANSYEQYF
DNA: TGTGCCAGCAGCCAAGATTGGGCAAATTCCTACGAGCAGTACTTC

V: TRBV6-5
J: TRBJ1-2
size: -
D: TRBD1
CDR3: CASRDDRVTNYGYTF
DNA: TGTGCCAGCAGGGATGACAGGGTCACTAACTATGGCTACACCTTC

V: TRBV21-1
J: TRBJ2-3
size: -
D: -
CDR3: CASSKGEGGSTDTQYF
DNA: TGTGCCAGCAGCAAAGGAGAAGGGGGAAGCACAGATACGCAGTATTTT

V: TRBV12-3/TRBV12-4
J: TRBJ2-7
size: -
D: -
CDR3: CASSFIGVEQYF
DNA: TGTGCCAGCAGTTTCATAGGGGTCGAGCAGTACTTC

V: TRBV2
J: TRBJ1-4
size: -
D: TRBD1
CDR3: CASRPPGQGLKLFF
DNA: TGTGCCAGCAGGCCTCCGGGACAGGGATTGAAACTGTTTTTT

V: TRBV7-9
J: TRBJ2-1
size: -
D: -
CDR3: CASSLTTVGGEQFF
DNA: TGTGCCAGCAGCCTTACCACTGTGGGAGGTGAGCAGTTCTTC

V: TRBV6-4
J: TRBJ1-3
size: -
D: -
CDR3: CASSTTLGSYSGNTIYF
DNA: TGTGCCAGCAGCACCACACTCGGGTCTTACTCTGGAAACACCATATATTTT

V: TRBV28
J: TRBJ2-1
size: -
D: TRBD2
CDR3: CASSFSGITIEQFF
DNA: TGTGCCAGCAGTTTCAGCGGGATAACGATTGAGCAGTTCTTC

V: TRBV11-2
J: TRBJ1-2
size: once
D: -
CDR3: CASSLSGGTHYGYTF
DNA: TGTGCCAGCAGCTTATCCGGGGGTACTCACTATGGCTACACCTTC

V: TRBV27
J: TRBJ1-3
size: -
D: -
CDR3: CASSQTGGYTIYF
DNA: TGTGCCAGCAGTCAAACGGGGGGATACACCATATATTTT

V: TRBV3-1/TRBV3-2
J: TRBJ2-3
size: few
D: -
CDR3: CASSQVPAAGLSTDTQYF
DNA: TGTGCCAGCAGCCAAGTCCCGGCAGCTGGACTTAGCACAGATACGCAGTATTTT

V: TRBV5-4
J: TRBJ1-2
size: -
D: -
CDR3: CASSLSWGGSYGYTF
DNA: TGTGCCAGCAGCCTCAGCTGGGGGGGCAGCTATGGCTACACCTTC

V: TRBV18
J: TRBJ2-5
size: -
D: TRBD1
CDR3: CASSPLTPGQQETQYF
DNA: TGTGCCAGCTCACCACTTACCCCGGGACAGCAAGAGACCCAGTACTTC

V: TRBV28
J: TRBJ1-6
size: once
D: -
CDR3: CASSFSNSPLHF
DNA: TGTGCCAGCAGTTTCTCGAATTCACCCCTCCACTTT

V: TRBV12-3/TRBV12-4
J: TRBJ1-2
size: -
D: -
CDR3: CASTAQGYGYTF
DNA: TGTGCCAGCACCGCCCAGGGATATGGCTACACCTTC

V: TRBV30
J: TRBJ1-4
size: -
D: -
CDR3: CAWSDREKLFF
DNA: TGTGCCTGGAGTGACAGGGAAAAACTGTTTTTT